The present T cell receptor beta chain was sequenced within a study of CD8 T cells in ankylosing spondylitis. General study results and limits: Seven to nine highly homologous variants made up a TCR beta motif that seemed to typify ankylosing spondylitis blood.

CDR1 is LNHDA, CDR2 SQIVND, per germline (reference sequence). V was trimmed by 3 bases and J by 4 bases, leaving 15 bases between them. The CDR3 has 15 amino acids. On this clonotype: Its specificity is unknown.

One entry per CDR3 protein, called by TCRdb with MiXCR from the 5' RACE reads. The data show 330,000 or so distinct CDR3 sequences, roughly 8% seen once. The sequenced sample was blood, either unsorted or a sorted T cell fraction (not recorded which). V and J are TRBV19 and TRBJ1-2; D is uncertain. The source of this sequence is a male donor with ankylosing spondylitis. The CDR3 protein is CASSIRGDLFYGYTF. As DNA, the CDR3 is TGTGCCAGTAGTATTCGCGGGGATTTGTTCTATGGCTACACCTTC.